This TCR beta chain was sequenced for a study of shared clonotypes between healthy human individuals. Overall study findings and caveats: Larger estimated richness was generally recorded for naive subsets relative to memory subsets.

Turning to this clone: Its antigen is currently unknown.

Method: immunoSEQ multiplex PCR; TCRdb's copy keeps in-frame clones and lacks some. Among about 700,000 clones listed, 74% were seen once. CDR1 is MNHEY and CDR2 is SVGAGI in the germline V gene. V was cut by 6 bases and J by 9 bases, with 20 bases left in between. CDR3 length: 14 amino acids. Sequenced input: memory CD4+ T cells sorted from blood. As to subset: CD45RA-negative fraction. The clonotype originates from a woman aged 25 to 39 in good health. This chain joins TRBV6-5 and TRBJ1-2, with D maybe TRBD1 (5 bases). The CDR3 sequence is CASSRGQDNRRYTF. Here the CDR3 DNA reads TGTGCCAGCAGCCGCGGGCAGGACAACCGCCGCTACACCTTC.